The 17 T cell receptor beta chains reported below all come from one sample, sequenced in a study of blood T cell repertoires in COVID-19. The method was immunoSEQ multiplex PCR; TCRdb's version includes in-frame clones alone and lacks a portion of them. Found here are about 97,000 clones, around nine tenths of them singletons; the top ten hold less than 2%. The material sequenced was peripheral blood. The source is a woman aged 50 to 65 with COVID-19, enrolled during active disease.

The chain couples TRBV2 to TRBJ1-4; the match to TRBD1 covers 7 bases. The V gene's germline CDR1 is SNHLY and CDR2 FYNNEI. V was pared by 9 bases and J by 7 bases, with 5 bases of the junction left unmatched. The CDR3 runs to 12 residues. CDR3 protein: CARRGGIEKLFF. CDR3 nucleotide sequence: TGTGCCAGACGAGGGGGCATTGAAAAACTGTTTTTT.

The chain joins TRBV19 to TRBJ2-2; the D is unclear. V was cut by 5 bases and J by 4 bases, with 2 bases left in between. Germline CDR1 is LNHDA and CDR2 is SQIVND (reference sequence). The CDR3 loop spans 11 amino acids. In DNA, the CDR3 is TGTGCCAGTAGTCGCACCGGGGAGCTGTTTTTT. This gives the protein CASSRTGELFF.

The chain employs TRBV7-2 and TRBJ2-2, with D possibly TRBD2 on 7 matching bases. The CDR3 is 16 residues long. The germline V gene encodes CDR1 SGHTA and CDR2 FQGNSA. The germline V and J ends were trimmed by 5 bases and 4 bases, with 17 bases remaining between them. The CDR3 here is CASSRGGASLTGELFF. The CDR3 region has the DNA TGTGCCAGCAGCCGTGGGGGGGCCTCCCTCACCGGGGAGCTGTTTTTT.

The genes are TRBV6-5 and TRBJ1-2; 7 nucleotides align to TRBD1. Germline assignment: CDR1 MNHEY and CDR2 SVGAGI. This CDR3 spans 14 amino acids. V lost 6 bases and J lost 4; bases outside the gene matches: 8. The CDR3 sequence: CASRTTGTFYGYTF. DNA of the CDR3: TGTGCCAGCAGGACGACAGGGACCTTCTATGGCTACACCTTC.

The rearrangement uses TRBV19 and TRBJ2-1; the match to TRBD2 covers 9 bases. This CDR3 is built from 15 residues. V lost 4 bases to trimming and J lost 5 bases; unmatched junction nucleotides: 6. Germline V gene sequence: CDR1 LNHDA, CDR2 SQIVND (reference sequence). The CDR3 DNA follows: TGTGCCAGTAGTACCGGGACTAGCTTTCACAATGAGCAGTTCTTC. It codes for CASSTGTSFHNEQFF.

This chain uses TRBV27 with TRBJ1-6; D unclear. Germline assignment: CDR1 MNHEY and CDR2 SMNVEV (reference sequence). Trimming left V 7 bases short and J 0 bases short, with 4 bases between. CDR3 size: 13 residues. The CDR3 spells CASTLSYNSPLHF. CDR3 nucleotides: TGTGCCAGCACTCTCTCCTATAATTCACCCCTCCACTTT.

The rearrangement links TRBV30 to TRBJ1-2; 7 bases match TRBD1. J gave up 8 bases and V 0 bases, and 9 bases lay outside the gene matches. CDR1 and CDR2 from the germline V gene are GTSNPN and SVGIG (reference sequence). The CDR3 covers 14 residues. DNA of the CDR3: TGTGCCTGGAGTGTACGGCAGGGGGAGGAGGGCTACACCTTC. Translating it yields CAWSVRQGEEGYTF. The full variable domain, rest sourced from reference TRBV30 and TRBJ1-2, is SQTIHQWPATLVQPVGSPLSLECTVEGTSNPNLYWYRQAAGRGLQLLFYSVGIGQISSEVPQNLSASRPQDRQFILSSKKLLLSDSGFYLCAWSVRQGEEGYTFGSGTRLTVV.

This chain connects TRBV18 to TRBJ1-5; D perhaps matches TRBD1 (5 bases). From germline, CDR1 is KGHSH and CDR2 LQKENI. Trimming cost V 3 bases and J 11 bases, with 14 bases left between them. CDR3 length equals 13 residues. CDR3 bases: TGTGCCAGCTCACCCGAACCCGGCAGGGCCCAGCATTTT. Amino acid sequence: CASSPEPGRAQHF.

The chain combines TRBV3-1 (or the pseudogene TRBV3-2) with TRBJ1-2; weak D call: TRBD1 (5 bases). V lost 6 bases and J lost 4, with 15 bases in between. CDR1 and CDR2 (germline): LGHDT, YNNKEL (reference sequence). This CDR3 comprises 14 residues. CDR3 sequence reads: CASSLETGFYGYTF. DNA for the CDR3: TGTGCCAGCAGTCTCGAAACAGGATTCTATGGCTACACCTTC.

This clone has only one observation. The genes are TRBV4-1 and TRBJ2-1; D possibly corresponds to TRBD1 (5 bases). This CDR3 spans 13 amino acids. Looked up from germline, CDR1 is MGHRA and CDR2 is YSYEKL. Trimming stripped 3 bases from V and 12 bases from J, with 15 bases between. The CDR3: CASSHPKGATQFF. For the CDR3, the DNA is TGCGCCAGCAGCCATCCTAAAGGGGCAACGCAGTTCTTC.

The chain combines TRBV18 with TRBJ2-1, with D maybe TRBD2 (5 bases). The V end lost 2 bases, the J end lost 10 bases, and 12 bases lay between the germline ends. The CDR3 extends over 13 amino acids. The germline V gene encodes CDR1 KGHSH and CDR2 LQKENI. The CDR3: CASSPSMRGEQFF. CDR3 bases: TGTGCCAGCTCACCAAGTATGCGAGGGGAGCAGTTCTTC.

This rearrangement joins TRBV11-2 to TRBJ1-1; D call uncertain. This CDR3 has 13 amino acids. Trimming removed 3 bases at V and 3 bases at J, with 8 bases between. Germline loops: CDR1 SGHAT, CDR2 FQNNGV. CDR3 in amino acids: CASSLSLDTEAFF. CDR3 coding DNA: TGTGCCAGCAGCTTGTCATTAGACACTGAAGCTTTCTTT.

In this sample, this clone turned up once. The rearrangement joins TRBV2 to TRBJ2-1, with TRBD2 identical over 8 bases. Germline V gene sequence: CDR1 SNHLY, CDR2 FYNNEI. This CDR3 spans 14 amino acids. V shed 6 bases and J 7 bases; nucleotides not matched to a gene: 8. The CDR3 loop reads CASRSISGTNEQFF. The DNA for the CDR3 is TGTGCCAGCAGGTCCATTAGCGGGACAAATGAGCAGTTCTTC. The full variable domain, its missing parts supplied by reference TRBV2 and TRBJ2-1, is EPEVTQTPSHQVTQMGQEVILRCVPISNHLYFYWYRQILGQKVEFLVSFYNNEISEKSEIFDDQFSVERPDGSNFTLKIRSTKLEDSAMYFCASRSISGTNEQFFGPGTRLTVL.

V and J are TRBV5-6 and TRBJ1-2; no firm D call. Germline CDR1 reads SGHDT; CDR2 reads YYEEEE. This CDR3 region has 14 residues. The V and J ends lost 0 bases and 8 bases respectively, with 14 bases between them. CDR3 nucleotide sequence: TGTGCCAGCAGCTTGGAATTCCCCCCGGGAGGCTACACCTTC. Protein product: CASSLEFPPGGYTF.

The chain employs TRBV10-3 and TRBJ1-6, with TRBD1 matching over 7 bases. V dropped 2 bases and J dropped 9; count of bases not matched to a gene: 10. The CDR3 consists of 16 residues. Germline lookup yields CDR1 ENHRY and CDR2 SYGVKD. The CDR3 DNA sequence: TGTGCCATCAGTGAGAACAGGGGTGCCACCGGTTCACCCCTCCACTTT. The encoded protein is CAISENRGATGSPLHF.

This chain joins TRBV5-4 and TRBJ2-5, with 13 positions matching TRBD2. Germline V gene lookup returns CDR1 SGHNT and CDR2 YYREEE (reference sequence). V shed 2 bases, J shed 2 bases, and the junction held 3 bases outside the gene matches. This CDR3 is built from 16 residues. The DNA of the CDR3 is TGTGCCAGCAGCTTCGGACTAGCGGGGGTACAAGAGACCCAGTACTTC. It encodes CASSFGLAGVQETQYF.

The V call is TRBV5-8, the J call TRBJ2-5; TRBD2 matches at 8 bases. Germline V gene data show CDR1 as SGHTS and CDR2 as YDEGEE. This CDR3 spans 15 amino acids. The junction had 6 bases not matched to a gene; V was cut back by 0 bases and J by 5 bases. The CDR3 DNA follows: TGTGCCAGCAGCTTGGTTGCGGGGGGCCAGGAGACCCAGTACTTC. Its protein product is CASSLVAGGQETQYF.